The source of this T cell receptor beta chain is a study of early T cells in non-severe SARS-CoV-2 infection. MiXCR, applied by TCRdb to the 5' RACE reads, yields one record per CDR3 protein. Of tens of thousands of distinct CDR3 sequences in the sample, around 13% were seen once. This clonotype showed up many times. The clonotype was recovered from an adult who was a healthcare worker with PCR-confirmed SARS-CoV-2 infection or an uninfected control (not recorded which). The sequenced material came from whole blood.

The CDR3 region has the DNA TGCGCCAGCAGCCAAGAGGGGGCCAGCTCTGGGGCCAACGTCCTGACTTTC. It specifies CASSQEGASSGANVLTF. The V and J genes are TRBV4-3 and TRBJ2-6; D might be TRBD1 (6 bases). V lost 0 bases and J 0 bases, leaving 9 bases between the germline ends. CDR3 length: 17 residues. Germline V gives CDR1 LGHNA, CDR2 YSLEER.